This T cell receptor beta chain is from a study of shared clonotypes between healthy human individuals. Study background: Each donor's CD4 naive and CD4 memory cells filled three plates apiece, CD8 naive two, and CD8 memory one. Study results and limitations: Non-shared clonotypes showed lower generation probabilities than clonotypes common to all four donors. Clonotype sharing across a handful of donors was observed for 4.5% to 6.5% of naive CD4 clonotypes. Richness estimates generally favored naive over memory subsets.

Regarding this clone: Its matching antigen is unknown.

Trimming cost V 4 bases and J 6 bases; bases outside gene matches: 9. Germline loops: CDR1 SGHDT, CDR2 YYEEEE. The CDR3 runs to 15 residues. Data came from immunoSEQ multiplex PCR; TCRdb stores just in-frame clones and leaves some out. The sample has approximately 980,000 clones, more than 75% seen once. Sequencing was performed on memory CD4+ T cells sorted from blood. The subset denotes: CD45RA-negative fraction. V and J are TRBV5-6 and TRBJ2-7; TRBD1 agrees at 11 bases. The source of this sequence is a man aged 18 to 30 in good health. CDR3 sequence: CASSRRGQGVSEQYF. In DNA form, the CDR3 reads TGTGCCAGCAGCCGCAGGGGACAGGGGGTAAGCGAGCAGTACTTC.